This T cell receptor beta chain is from a study of patients and donors after allogeneic stem cell transplantation. The CDR3 covers 14 residues. CDR1 and CDR2 (germline): SGHRS, YFSETQ. V was trimmed by 3 bases and J by 9 bases, leaving 16 bases between them. This clonotype turned up a few times. TCRdb ran MiXCR on the RT-PCR reads and lists one entry per CDR3 protein. The data contain about 70,000 distinct CDR3 sequences, about 25% of them singletons. The rearrangement joins TRBV5-1 to TRBJ2-4, with D possibly TRBD1 on 6 matching bases. The sequence derives from a human donor who was either an allogeneic HSCT recipient or a stem cell or donor lymphocyte infusion donor (not recorded which). It is not recorded whose cells these are; they may come from a transplant donor. The specimen sequenced was blood, either unsorted or a sorted T cell fraction (not recorded which). CDR3 sequence: CASSSQGAAGIQYF. CDR3 bases: TGCGCCAGCAGCTCACAGGGCGCGGCGGGCATTCAGTACTTC.